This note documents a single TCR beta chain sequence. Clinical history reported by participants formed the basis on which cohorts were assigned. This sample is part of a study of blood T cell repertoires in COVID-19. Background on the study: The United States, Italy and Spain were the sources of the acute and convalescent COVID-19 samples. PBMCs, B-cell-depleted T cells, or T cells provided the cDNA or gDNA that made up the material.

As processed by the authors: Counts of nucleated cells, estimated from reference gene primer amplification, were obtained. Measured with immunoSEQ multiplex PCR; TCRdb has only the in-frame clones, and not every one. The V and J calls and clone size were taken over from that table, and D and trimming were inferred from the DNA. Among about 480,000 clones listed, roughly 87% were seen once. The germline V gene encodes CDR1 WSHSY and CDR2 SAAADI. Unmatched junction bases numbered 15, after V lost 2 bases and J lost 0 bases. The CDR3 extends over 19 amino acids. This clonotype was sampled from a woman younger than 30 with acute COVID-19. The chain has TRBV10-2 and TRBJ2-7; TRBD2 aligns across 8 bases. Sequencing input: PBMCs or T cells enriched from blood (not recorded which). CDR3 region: CASSEPYAYSGAYSYEQYF. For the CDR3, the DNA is TGCGCCAGCAGTGAGCCGTACGCCTATAGCGGGGCCTACTCCTACGAGCAGTACTTC.